The rows below give T cell receptor beta chains drawn from one sample of a study of response to subunit inactivated influenza vaccine. TCRdb independently ran MiXCR on the RT-PCR reads; one entry per CDR3 protein. Of 450,000 to 500,000 distinct CDR3 sequences listed, approximately 9.9% are singletons. Sequences were derived from PBMCs from blood, sampled roughly 6 weeks after vaccination. The origin of the receptors is a man aged 50 or older who received an inactivated influenza vaccine. Each CDR3 is given with its conserved first and last residue. A D gene is named only where the DNA matches it firmly. For some rows the clone size is stated as once, few or many, or as a class when expanded; others skip it.

DNA: TGTGCCACCAGTGATTTTGGCCCGAGCTCCTACAATGAGCAGTTCTTC; CDR3: CATSDFGPSSYNEQFF; D: NA; size: NA; V: TRBV24-1; J: TRBJ2-1
DNA: TGCAGTGCGAAAAGGGTCCTCAGATCCTACGAGCAGTACTTC; CDR3: CSAKRVLRSYEQYF; D: NA; size: NA; V: TRBV20-1; J: TRBJ2-7
DNA: TGTGCCAGCAGCTTAAGGGGGACTAGCGGTTTCCAAGAGACCCAGTACTTC; CDR3: CASSLRGTSGFQETQYF; D: TRBD2; size: few; V: TRBV7-6; J: TRBJ2-5
DNA: TGCGCCAGCAGCTTGGTTAAAGGAGCTGGGGCCAACGTCCTGACTTTC; CDR3: CASSLVKGAGANVLTF; D: NA; size: NA; V: TRBV5-1; J: TRBJ2-6
DNA: TGCGCCAGCAGCTCGGGACAGCCCAACAATGAGCAGTTCTTC; CDR3: CASSSGQPNNEQFF; D: TRBD1; size: many; V: TRBV5-1; J: TRBJ2-1
DNA: TGCAGTGCTTTGCGGGAACCCTTGTCCTACGAGCAGTACTTC; CDR3: CSALREPLSYEQYF; D: NA; size: NA; V: TRBV20-1; J: TRBJ2-7
DNA: TGTGCCAGCAGTTACTCGAACGTACACTCCTACAATGAGCAGTTCTTC; CDR3: CASSYSNVHSYNEQFF; D: NA; size: NA; V: TRBV6-2/TRBV6-3; J: TRBJ2-1
DNA: TGTGCCAGCAGCTTACGGCATAGCTCTGGGGCCAACGTCCTGACTTTC; CDR3: CASSLRHSSGANVLTF; D: NA; size: many; V: TRBV7-2; J: TRBJ2-6
DNA: TGTGCCAGTATCAGGGGTAACGAGCAGTACTTC; CDR3: CASIRGNEQYF; D: NA; size: few; V: TRBV6-5; J: TRBJ2-7
DNA: TGCAGTGTAAGTCCCACTAGCGGGATAAACGAGCAGTACTTC; CDR3: CSVSPTSGINEQYF; D: TRBD2; size: NA; V: TRBV20-1; J: TRBJ2-7
DNA: TGTGCCAGCAGTTTGATTACAGGGCGGCAGTACTTC; CDR3: CASSLITGRQYF; D: NA; size: many; V: TRBV12-3/TRBV12-4; J: TRBJ2-7
DNA: TGCAGTGCTAGGCCACAGGGATATAGCAATCAGCCCCAGCATTTT; CDR3: CSARPQGYSNQPQHF; D: NA; size: NA; V: TRBV20-1; J: TRBJ1-5
DNA: TGTGCCAGCAGCTCAGGATTTGAAGCTTTCTTT; CDR3: CASSSGFEAFF; D: NA; size: NA; V: TRBV7-9; J: TRBJ1-1
DNA: TGCGCCAGCAGGCTGGGACAGCCGAACACCGGGGAGCTGTTTTTT; CDR3: CASRLGQPNTGELFF; D: TRBD1; size: NA; V: TRBV5-1; J: TRBJ2-2
DNA: TGTGCCAGCAGTTACTTAGCGGGAGGGCCCTCCCACCATGAGCAGTTCTTC; CDR3: CASSYLAGGPSHHEQFF; D: TRBD2; size: many; V: TRBV6-2/TRBV6-3; J: TRBJ2-1
DNA: TGTGCCAGCGGACCAACAGCAGATACGCAGTATTTT; CDR3: CASGPTADTQYF; D: NA; size: few; V: TRBV12-3/TRBV12-4; J: TRBJ2-3
DNA: TGCAGTGCAGGACGTCTAGCGGACCACAATGAGCAGTTCTTC; CDR3: CSAGRLADHNEQFF; D: TRBD2; size: many; V: TRBV20-1; J: TRBJ2-1
DNA: TGCGCCAGCAGCCCCCGACAGGGAGCAGGCACAGATACGCAGTATTTT; CDR3: CASSPRQGAGTDTQYF; D: TRBD1; size: few; V: TRBV5-1; J: TRBJ2-3
DNA: TGTGCCAGCAGCCGGGCCACGAACACCGGGGAGCTGTTTTTT; CDR3: CASSRATNTGELFF; D: NA; size: NA; V: TRBV2; J: TRBJ2-2
DNA: TGTGCCAGCAGTCAGGGACAGGGCAGGAATCAGCCCCAGCATTTT; CDR3: CASSQGQGRNQPQHF; D: TRBD1; size: many; V: TRBV27; J: TRBJ1-5
DNA: TGTGCCAGCGGGGGGCAGCCCTCCTACAATGAGCAGTTCTTC; CDR3: CASGGQPSYNEQFF; D: NA; size: NA; V: TRBV13; J: TRBJ2-1
DNA: TGTGCCAGCAGCTTAGGCGGCAGGGGCAGAGAGACCCAGTACTTC; CDR3: CASSLGGRGRETQYF; D: NA; size: many; V: TRBV7-9; J: TRBJ2-5
DNA: TGTGCCAGCAGCTTGCCGGGGCCGGGCGATGAGCAGTTCTTC; CDR3: CASSLPGPGDEQFF; D: NA; size: few; V: TRBV7-6; J: TRBJ2-1
DNA: TGTGCCAGCAGTGATAGCGGGAGGGCCCACGGGGAGCTGTTTTTT; CDR3: CASSDSGRAHGELFF; D: TRBD2; size: NA; V: TRBV25-1; J: TRBJ2-2
DNA: TGTGCCAGCAATGGGGGGACAGCAGTCACAGATACGCAGTATTTT; CDR3: CASNGGTAVTDTQYF; D: NA; size: few; V: TRBV7-2; J: TRBJ2-3
DNA: TGTGCCAGCAGTTTCGAGATGCGTGGTCAGCCCCAGCATTTT; CDR3: CASSFEMRGQPQHF; D: NA; size: NA; V: TRBV28; J: TRBJ1-5
DNA: TGTGCCAGCAGCGTAGGGTTTGCGGAGACCCAGTACTTC; CDR3: CASSVGFAETQYF; D: NA; size: many; V: TRBV9; J: TRBJ2-5
DNA: TGTGCCAGCAGCGTGGGGGCAGGAGAAGAGACCCAGTACTTC; CDR3: CASSVGAGEETQYF; D: NA; size: few; V: TRBV9; J: TRBJ2-5
DNA: TGTGCCAGCAGTGCAGGGGGCGCGAAGAACACTGAAGCTTTCTTT; CDR3: CASSAGGAKNTEAFF; D: TRBD1; size: NA; V: TRBV6-1; J: TRBJ1-1
DNA: TGTGCCACTACCGGGACCGACACAGATACGCAGTATTTT; CDR3: CATTGTDTDTQYF; D: NA; size: many; V: TRBV10-3; J: TRBJ2-3
DNA: TGTGCCAGCGGACGGACGCCTAGCTACGAGCAGTACTTC; CDR3: CASGRTPSYEQYF; D: NA; size: few; V: TRBV3-1; J: TRBJ2-7
DNA: TGTGCCAGCAGCTTCGCAGGGATGAACACCGGGGAGCTGTTTTTT; CDR3: CASSFAGMNTGELFF; D: NA; size: NA; V: TRBV5-4; J: TRBJ2-2
DNA: TGTGCCAGCAGCCCACGCACGGCGGAGCTCGGCTTC; CDR3: CASSPRTAELGF; D: NA; size: few; V: TRBV9; J: TRBJ2-1
DNA: TGTGCCAGCAGCTATGGGGGGGGCAGCGGCACTGAAGCTTTCTTT; CDR3: CASSYGGGSGTEAFF; D: NA; size: NA; V: TRBV9; J: TRBJ1-1
DNA: TGTGCCAGCAGCGTAGGAGAGACTAGCGGGACGAGGGAGCAGTTCTTC; CDR3: CASSVGETSGTREQFF; D: TRBD2; size: few; V: TRBV9; J: TRBJ2-1
DNA: TGTGCCAGCAGTCCATCGATAGTCTACGAGCAGTACTTC; CDR3: CASSPSIVYEQYF; D: NA; size: few; V: TRBV12-3/TRBV12-4; J: TRBJ2-7
DNA: TGTGCCAGCAGTTTCAGAGGCCCTGAAGCTTTCTTT; CDR3: CASSFRGPEAFF; D: NA; size: few; V: TRBV12-3/TRBV12-4; J: TRBJ1-1
DNA: TGCAGTGCCCGGGACAGGGGCGCCAAGAACTATGGCTACACCTTC; CDR3: CSARDRGAKNYGYTF; D: TRBD1; size: many; V: TRBV20-1; J: TRBJ1-2
DNA: TGTGCCAGCAGCCCCGGTCTCACCGGTAACACCGGGGAGCTGTTTTTT; CDR3: CASSPGLTGNTGELFF; D: NA; size: NA; V: TRBV9; J: TRBJ2-2
DNA: TGTGCCAGCAGCCAAGGGACAGGGGGCTTCTATGGCTACACCTTC; CDR3: CASSQGTGGFYGYTF; D: TRBD1; size: few; V: TRBV3-1; J: TRBJ1-2
DNA: TGTGCCAGCAGTGAATGGGGGGGCTTCTCCTACAATGAGCAGTTCTTC; CDR3: CASSEWGGFSYNEQFF; D: NA; size: NA; V: TRBV28; J: TRBJ2-1
DNA: TGTGCCAGCAGCTTAGGTGGTGATTTT; CDR3: CASSLGGDF; D: NA; size: few; V: TRBV7-9; J: TRBJ1-3
DNA: TGTGCCAGCAGCCCATCTAGCGGGGGGCGTTACGAGCAGTACTTC; CDR3: CASSPSSGGRYEQYF; D: TRBD2; size: few; V: TRBV12-3/TRBV12-4; J: TRBJ2-7
DNA: TGCAGTGTATCGACCATTATTCGGGAGACCCAGTACTTC; CDR3: CSVSTIIRETQYF; D: NA; size: few; V: TRBV20-1; J: TRBJ2-5
DNA: TGCGCCAGCAGCTTAAACGGACAGGGGGCGACGGAAAAACTGTTTTTT; CDR3: CASSLNGQGATEKLFF; D: TRBD1; size: few; V: TRBV5-1; J: TRBJ1-4
DNA: TGTGCCAGCAGTTACAGGGGAACCGGGGAGCTGTTTTTT; CDR3: CASSYRGTGELFF; D: NA; size: many; V: TRBV6-2/TRBV6-3; J: TRBJ2-2
DNA: TGTGCCATCAGTGAGTCGAACAGGGGTTACGAGCAGTACTTC; CDR3: CAISESNRGYEQYF; D: TRBD1; size: NA; V: TRBV10-3; J: TRBJ2-7
DNA: TGTGCCAGTAGTTCCCGGGGACACGGCTTCTACGAGCAGTACTTC; CDR3: CASSSRGHGFYEQYF; D: NA; size: NA; V: TRBV19; J: TRBJ2-7